This record concerns one TCR beta chain sequence. During its preparation, the TCRbeta library received unique molecular identifiers. TCRdb itself ran the PCR reads through MiXCR, one entry per CDR3 protein. The table has approximately 590,000 distinct CDR3 sequences, roughly 10% seen once. These data are taken from a study of T-cell reconstitution after alpha-beta-depleted transplantation in children. J lost 4 bases, V lost 3 bases, and 6 bases had no gene match. CDR3 length: 15 residues. Germline CDR1 and CDR2: DFQATT and SNEGSKA (reference sequence). The material was PBMCs from the stem cell graft donor, obtained from the stem cell graft. The chain uses TRBV20-1 and TRBJ2-3; TRBD2 matches 11 bases. This sequence originates from a human donor who donated a stem cell graft to a child with acute myeloid leukemia. CDR3 sequence reads: CSARSGSGRADTQYF. The DNA for the CDR3 is TGCAGTGCTAGGTCCGGTAGCGGGAGGGCAGATACGCAGTATTTT.